The sequence of this T cell receptor beta chain was determined in a study of relationships among human T cell subsets. Of note for this clonotype: The target antigen is unknown. It is likely a read error, because the conserved phenylalanine at the end of the CDR3 is missing.

TCR alpha and beta CDR3s were amplified from mRNA by semiquantitative ARM-PCR. ARM-PCR used tagged nested gene-specific primers, then communal superprimers for exponential amplification. TCRdb processed the multiplex PCR reads anew with MiXCR; each CDR3 protein has one entry. The table shows 13,000 or so distinct CDR3 sequences, with around 69% occurring only once. Th1 cells were collected as flow-through following bead selections for CD25, CD56 and CD294. T cell subsets were isolated with magnetic beads coated with subset-specific monoclonal antibodies. General study points: Substantial CDR3 sharing among Th1, Th2 and regulatory cells suggested stochastic fate choice.

The CDR3 spans 15 residues. V was clipped by 3 bases and J by 5 bases, with 19 bases between them. Germline CDR1 reads SQVTM; CDR2 reads ANQGSEA. The V call is TRBV29-1, the J call TRBJ2-5; D is unclear. The sequenced sample was CD4+ Th1 cells sorted from blood. The receptor comes from a man between 35 and 55 years old in good health. Written as DNA, the CDR3 is TGCAGCGTTGAGGTACCGGGCACCCCCCCGGAGACCCAGTACCTC. Its protein is CSVEVPGTPPETQYL.